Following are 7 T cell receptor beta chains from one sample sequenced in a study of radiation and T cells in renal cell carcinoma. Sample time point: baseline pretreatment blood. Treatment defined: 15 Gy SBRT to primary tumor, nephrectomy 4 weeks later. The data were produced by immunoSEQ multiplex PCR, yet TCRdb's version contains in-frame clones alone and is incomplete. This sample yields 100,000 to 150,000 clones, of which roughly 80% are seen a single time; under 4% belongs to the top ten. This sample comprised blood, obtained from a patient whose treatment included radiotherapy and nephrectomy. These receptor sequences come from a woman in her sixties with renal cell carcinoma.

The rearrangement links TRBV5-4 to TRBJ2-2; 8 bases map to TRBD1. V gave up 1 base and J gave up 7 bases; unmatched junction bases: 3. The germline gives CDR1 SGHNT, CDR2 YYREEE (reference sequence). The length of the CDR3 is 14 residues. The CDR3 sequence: CASSLQGAGGELFF. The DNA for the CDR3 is TGTGCCAGCAGCTTGCAGGGGGCGGGCGGGGAGCTGTTTTTT.

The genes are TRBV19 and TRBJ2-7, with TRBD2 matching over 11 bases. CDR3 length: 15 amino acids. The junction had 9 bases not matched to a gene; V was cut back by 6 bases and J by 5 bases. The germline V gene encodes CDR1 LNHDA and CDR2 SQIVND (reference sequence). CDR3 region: CASSSTGLAEDEQYF. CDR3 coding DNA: TGTGCCAGTAGCTCTACGGGACTAGCGGAAGACGAGCAGTACTTC.

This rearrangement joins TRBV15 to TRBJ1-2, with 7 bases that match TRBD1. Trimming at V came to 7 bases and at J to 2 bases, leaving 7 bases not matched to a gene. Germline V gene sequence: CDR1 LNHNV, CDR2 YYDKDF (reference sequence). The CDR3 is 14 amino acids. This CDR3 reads CATTEGRGNYGYTF. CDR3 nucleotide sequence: TGTGCCACCACCGAGGGCAGGGGGAACTATGGCTACACCTTC.

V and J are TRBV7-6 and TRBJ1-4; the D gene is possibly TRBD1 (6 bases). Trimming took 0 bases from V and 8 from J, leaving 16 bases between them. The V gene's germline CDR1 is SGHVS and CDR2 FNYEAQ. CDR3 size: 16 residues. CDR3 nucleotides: TGTGCCAGCAGCTTAGCAGAAGACAGGTTTATAGAAAAACTGTTTTTT. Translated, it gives CASSLAEDRFIEKLFF.

CDR3: CASPSPGGYTF. The CDR3 coding sequence is TGTGCCAGCCCCTCCCCCGGGGGCTACACCTTC. This chain links TRBV25-1 with TRBJ1-2; D not resolved. Germline CDR1 is MGHDK and CDR2 is SYGVNS. The CDR3 has 11 amino acids. Between the trimmed V and J ends, which lost 8 bases and 8 bases, there was a span of 12 bases.

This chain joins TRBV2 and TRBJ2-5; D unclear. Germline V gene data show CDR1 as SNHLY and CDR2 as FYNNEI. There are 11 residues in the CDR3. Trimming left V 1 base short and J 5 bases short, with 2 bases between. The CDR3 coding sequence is TGTGCCAGCAGTGAAGGGGAGACCCAGTACTTC. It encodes CASSEGETQYF.

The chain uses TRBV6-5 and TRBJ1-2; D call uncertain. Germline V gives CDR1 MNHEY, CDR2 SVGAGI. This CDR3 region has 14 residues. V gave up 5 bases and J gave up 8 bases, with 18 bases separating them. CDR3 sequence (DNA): TGTGCCAGCAGTAAAGGCGGACTCGGTATAGGCTACACCTTC. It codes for CASSKGGLGIGYTF.